These T cell receptor beta chains were read from a single sample in a study of blood T cell repertoires in COVID-19. Libraries were prepared by immunoSEQ multiplex PCR; TCRdb keeps only in-frame clonotypes and omits some of them. The repertoire includes 200,000 to 250,000 clones, 84% of them detected once, and approximately 1.8% sits in the top ten. Sequenced: PBMCs or T cells enriched from blood (not recorded which). The receptor source for this set is a man between 60 and 75 years old who had recovered from COVID-19. Both conserved end residues are part of each CDR3. The order of the fields is clone size, V gene, D gene, J gene, CDR3 DNA, CDR3 protein. D genes are given only for firm matches. The listing skips clone size in some rows; elsewhere it reads once, few, many or a size class.

size: few; V: TRBV2; D: -; J: TRBJ2-7; DNA: TGTGCCAGCGACTACACGGGCCAGAGAGGCTACGAGCAGTACTTC; CDR3: CASDYTGQRGYEQYF
size: -; V: TRBV19; D: TRBD1; J: TRBJ1-6; DNA: TGTGCCAGTAGTGGACAGGGGAATGTTTCACCCCTCCACTTT; CDR3: CASSGQGNVSPLHF
size: -; V: TRBV19; D: TRBD1; J: TRBJ2-7; DNA: TGTGCCAGTAGTATGGGACAGGGGAGGTACGAGCAGTACTTC; CDR3: CASSMGQGRYEQYF
size: -; V: TRBV4-2; D: TRBD2; J: TRBJ2-3; DNA: TGTGCCAGCAGCCAAGGGAGCGGGGGGGGCACAGATACGCAGTATTTT; CDR3: CASSQGSGGGTDTQYF
size: -; V: TRBV4-2; D: TRBD2; J: TRBJ2-7; DNA: TGTGCCAGCAGCCAAGTGGGGCTAGCGGGGGCGAACTCCTACGAGCAGTACTTC; CDR3: CASSQVGLAGANSYEQYF
size: once; V: TRBV7-2; D: -; J: TRBJ2-1; DNA: TGTGCCAGCAGCTTAGCCCAGGGGAGTTCCTACAATGAGCAGTTCTTC; CDR3: CASSLAQGSSYNEQFF
size: -; V: TRBV6-5; D: -; J: TRBJ1-1; DNA: TGTGCCAGCAGTTACTCTGGGGGGGACACTGAAGCTTTCTTT; CDR3: CASSYSGGDTEAFF
size: few; V: TRBV6-6; D: -; J: TRBJ1-5; DNA: TGTGCCAGCAGTTACCCGGCGGGTCAGCCCCAGCATTTT; CDR3: CASSYPAGQPQHF
size: -; V: TRBV24-1; D: TRBD1; J: TRBJ2-1; DNA: TGTGCCACCAGTGATTACAGACGGGACAGGGGGATAAATGAGCAGTTCTTC; CDR3: CATSDYRRDRGINEQFF
size: -; V: TRBV7-3; D: -; J: TRBJ2-7; DNA: TGTGCCAGCAGTTCCACAGGGCTGGGCGAGCAGTACTTC; CDR3: CASSSTGLGEQYF
size: -; V: TRBV7-3; D: TRBD1; J: TRBJ1-1; DNA: TGTGCCAGCAGGGCTCCGGACAGGGGGTTTAACACTGAAGCTTTCTTT; CDR3: CASRAPDRGFNTEAFF
size: -; V: TRBV5-1; D: TRBD1; J: TRBJ2-1; DNA: TGCGCCAGCAGCTTGGTGGACAGGGGCAATGAGCAGTTCTTC; CDR3: CASSLVDRGNEQFF
size: -; V: TRBV19; D: TRBD1; J: TRBJ1-5; DNA: TGTGCCAGTAGTCCGAGACAGGGAGAAGGTGGGCCCCAGCATTTT; CDR3: CASSPRQGEGGPQHF
size: -; V: TRBV4-2; D: -; J: TRBJ1-2; DNA: TGTGCCAGCAGCCAGCTAGACAGGAACTATGGCTACACCTTC; CDR3: CASSQLDRNYGYTF
size: -; V: TRBV19; D: TRBD1; J: TRBJ2-1; DNA: TGTGCCAGTAGTTTTACAGGGGGTCAATCCTACAATGAGCAGTTCTTC; CDR3: CASSFTGGQSYNEQFF
size: -; V: TRBV2; D: -; J: TRBJ2-7; DNA: TGTGCCAGCAGTCCAACCGACAGGCTAACCTACGAGCAGTACTTC; CDR3: CASSPTDRLTYEQYF
size: few; V: TRBV9; D: TRBD2; J: TRBJ2-7; DNA: TGTGCCAGCAGCACCCAGCGGGGGGCCCCGTTGGAGCAGTACTTC; CDR3: CASSTQRGAPLEQYF
size: -; V: TRBV7-4; D: -; J: TRBJ1-3; DNA: TGTGCCAGCAGTAAGCGGTTGGGCCAGCCCGCCTCTGGAAACACCATATATTTT; CDR3: CASSKRLGQPASGNTIYF
size: -; V: TRBV9; D: TRBD1; J: TRBJ2-2; DNA: TGTGCCAGCAGCGATAACCCGGGACAGGGGGTGACCGGGGAGCTGTTTTTT; CDR3: CASSDNPGQGVTGELFF
size: -; V: TRBV14; D: -; J: TRBJ1-4; DNA: TGTGCCAGCAGCCAACAGACGCCGGGGGCTAATGAAAAACTGTTTTTT; CDR3: CASSQQTPGANEKLFF
size: -; V: TRBV18; D: TRBD2; J: TRBJ2-1; DNA: TGTGCCAGCTCACCGGGACTAGCGGGGTTCAATGAGCAGTTCTTC; CDR3: CASSPGLAGFNEQFF
size: -; V: TRBV3-1/TRBV3-2; D: TRBD2; J: TRBJ2-1; DNA: TGTGCCAGCAGCCGGGGACTAGCGGCTTCCTACAATGAGCAGTTCTTC; CDR3: CASSRGLAASYNEQFF
size: -; V: TRBV6-2/TRBV6-3; D: -; J: TRBJ1-6; DNA: TGTGCCAGCAGTCCCGGAGTGGTCCAAAATTCACCCCTCCACTTT; CDR3: CASSPGVVQNSPLHF
size: -; V: TRBV6-5; D: TRBD1; J: TRBJ2-7; DNA: TGTGCCAGCAGACCGGGACAGGGGATCTACGAGCAGTACTTC; CDR3: CASRPGQGIYEQYF
size: -; V: TRBV7-2; D: -; J: TRBJ2-1; DNA: TGTGCCAGCAGCCCCGGACTCATTTACAATGAGCAGTTCTTC; CDR3: CASSPGLIYNEQFF
size: -; V: TRBV5-4; D: -; J: TRBJ1-1; DNA: TGTGCCAGCAGCTTGGCGGGGAACACTGAAGCTTTCTTT; CDR3: CASSLAGNTEAFF
size: -; V: TRBV6-5; D: TRBD2; J: TRBJ2-2; DNA: TGTGCCAGCAGCGGGACTAGCGGGGGAACCGGGGAGCTGTTTTTT; CDR3: CASSGTSGGTGELFF
size: -; V: TRBV13; D: -; J: TRBJ2-3; DNA: TGTGCCAGCAGCTTAGGCCCTAGCCGAGGCACAGATACGCAGTATTTT; CDR3: CASSLGPSRGTDTQYF
size: -; V: TRBV2; D: -; J: TRBJ2-1; DNA: TGTGCCAGCACTGCGGGGGCCGGGAATGAGCAGTTCTTC; CDR3: CASTAGAGNEQFF
size: -; V: TRBV5-6; D: -; J: TRBJ1-4; DNA: TGTGCCAGCAGCCCCGGGTCGGGGATTCGGGAAAAACTGTTTTTT; CDR3: CASSPGSGIREKLFF
size: -; V: TRBV15; D: TRBD2; J: TRBJ2-3; DNA: TGTGCCACCAGCAGAAATAGCGGGGGCACAGATACGCAGTATTTT; CDR3: CATSRNSGGTDTQYF
size: -; V: TRBV7-2; D: TRBD1; J: TRBJ1-1; DNA: TGTGCCAGCAGCGCGGGACAGGGGGATGAAGCTTTCTTT; CDR3: CASSAGQGDEAFF
size: -; V: TRBV19; D: -; J: TRBJ1-2; DNA: TGTGCCAGTAGTATAGATTGGTCCCAGGTTTATGGCTACACCTTC; CDR3: CASSIDWSQVYGYTF